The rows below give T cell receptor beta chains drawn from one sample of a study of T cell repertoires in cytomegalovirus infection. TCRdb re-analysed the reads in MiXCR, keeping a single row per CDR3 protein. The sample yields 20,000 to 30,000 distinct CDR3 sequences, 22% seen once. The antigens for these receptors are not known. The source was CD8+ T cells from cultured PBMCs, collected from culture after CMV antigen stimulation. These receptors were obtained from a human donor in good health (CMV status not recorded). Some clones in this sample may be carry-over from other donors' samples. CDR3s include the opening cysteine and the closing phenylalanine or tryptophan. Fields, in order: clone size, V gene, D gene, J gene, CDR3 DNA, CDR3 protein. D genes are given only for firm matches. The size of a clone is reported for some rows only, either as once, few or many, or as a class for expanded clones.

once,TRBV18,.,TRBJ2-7,TGTGCCAGCTCACCAGCAGCCTCCTACGAGCAGTACTTC,CASSPAASYEQYF
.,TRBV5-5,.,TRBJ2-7,TGTGCCAGCAGCTTGGGATCAGACTACGAGCAGTACTTC,CASSLGSDYEQYF
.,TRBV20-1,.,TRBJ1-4,TGCAGTGCTAAGGGCGCCTCGGGGGTACATGAAAAACTGTTTTTT,CSAKGASGVHEKLFF
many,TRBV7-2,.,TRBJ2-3,TGTGCCAGCAGCGATCGCAGGGTTGGGGGCACAGATACGCAGTATTTT,CASSDRRVGGTDTQYF
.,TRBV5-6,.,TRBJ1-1,TGTGCCAGCAGCTGGGACCGAAGACCTGAAGCTTTCTTT,CASSWDRRPEAFF
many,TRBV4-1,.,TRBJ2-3,TGCGCCAGCAGCCAAGTAGTGGCGGTCACAGATACGCAGTATTTT,CASSQVVAVTDTQYF
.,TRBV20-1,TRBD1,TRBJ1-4,TGCAGTGCTAGAACAGGGGATAGGAATGAAAAACTGTTTTTT,CSARTGDRNEKLFF
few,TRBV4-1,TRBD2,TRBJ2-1,TGCGCCAGCAGCCCCCGGACTAGCGGGGGGTACAATGAGCAGTTCTTC,CASSPRTSGGYNEQFF
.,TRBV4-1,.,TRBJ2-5,TGCGCCAGCAGTCCACCGAGGCAGGGCGAGACCCAGTACTTC,CASSPPRQGETQYF
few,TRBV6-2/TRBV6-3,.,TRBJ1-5,TGTGCCAGCAGCCAGGGACTGAGCAATCAGCCCCAGCATTTT,CASSQGLSNQPQHF
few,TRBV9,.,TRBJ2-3,TGTGCCAGCAGCGGGACTAACACAGATACGCAGTATTTT,CASSGTNTDTQYF
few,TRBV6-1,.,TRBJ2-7,TGTGCCAGCAGCCGGGGCCAGGGGCCTCACTACGAGCAGTACTTC,CASSRGQGPHYEQYF
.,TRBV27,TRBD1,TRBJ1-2,TGTGCCAGCAGCAGGGACAGATCATACTATGGCTACACCTTC,CASSRDRSYYGYTF
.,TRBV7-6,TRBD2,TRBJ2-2,TGTGCCAGCAGCTTAGCGGGACTATCATCTAGGGCGAACACCGGGGAGCTGTTTTTT,CASSLAGLSSRANTGELFF
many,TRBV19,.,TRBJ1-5,TGTGCCAGTAGTCCCGAACAGGAGGGATGGCAGCCCCAGCATTTT,CASSPEQEGWQPQHF
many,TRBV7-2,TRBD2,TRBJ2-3,TGTGCCAGCAGCCCCAGACTAGCGGGTCTCGCAGATACGCAGTATTTT,CASSPRLAGLADTQYF
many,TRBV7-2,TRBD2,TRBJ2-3,TGTGCCAGCAGCTTAGTCCCTTCGGGGGGGACAGATACGCAGTATTTT,CASSLVPSGGTDTQYF
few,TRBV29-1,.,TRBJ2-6,TGCAGCGCTACCGCGACAGCTGGGGCCAACGTCCTGACTTTC,CSATATAGANVLTF
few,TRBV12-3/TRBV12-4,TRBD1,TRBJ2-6,TGTGCCAGCAGTTTTGATGGGACAGGTGTTTTTGAGGCCAACGTCCTGACTTTC,CASSFDGTGVFEANVLTF
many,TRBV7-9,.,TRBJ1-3,TGTGCCAGCAGCTTGGTCCTAGAGGCTGGAAACACCATATATTTT,CASSLVLEAGNTIYF
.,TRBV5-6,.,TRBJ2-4,TGTGCCAGCAGCACAGGACAGAGGGACATTCAGTACTTC,CASSTGQRDIQYF
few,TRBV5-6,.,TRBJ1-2,TGTGCCAGCAGGCGAGGACTGCTAGCTAACTATGGCTACACCTTC,CASRRGLLANYGYTF
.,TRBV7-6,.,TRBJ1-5,TGTGCCAGCAGCTTAGAGCGGGACAATCAGCCCCAGCATTTT,CASSLERDNQPQHF
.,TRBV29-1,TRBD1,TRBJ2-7,TGCAGCGGGGGGACAGGTGGTTCCGAGCAGTACTTC,CSGGTGGSEQYF
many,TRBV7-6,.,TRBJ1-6,TGTGCCAGCAGCCCCACCGGGTCCCTTTATTCACCCCTCCACTTT,CASSPTGSLYSPLHF
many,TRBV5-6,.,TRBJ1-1,TGTGCCAGCAGCCTCGGGACGGTAGCTTTCTTT,CASSLGTVAFF
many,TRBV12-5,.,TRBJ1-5,TGTGCTAGTGGTTTGGGGGGTCAGCCCCAGCATTTT,CASGLGGQPQHF
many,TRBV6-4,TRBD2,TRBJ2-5,TGTGCCAGCAGTGCTCCTCCCCTGACTAGCGGGCCGAGGGGGACCCAGTACTTC,CASSAPPLTSGPRGTQYF